The rows below give T cell receptor beta chains drawn from one sample of a study of response to subunit inactivated influenza vaccine. A single record per CDR3 protein comes from TCRdb applying MiXCR to the RT-PCR reads. Among roughly 780,000 distinct CDR3 sequences listed, around a sixth were seen once. Sequencing used PBMCs from blood, obtained more than 4 days after vaccination. The source of these receptors is a man in his fifties or sixties who received an inactivated influenza vaccine. The conserved cysteine and the conserved F or W are not part of the CDR3 here. Fields, in order: J gene, V gene, D gene, CDR3 protein. A D gene is named only where the DNA matches it firmly.

J gene: TRBJ2-3
V gene: TRBV15
D gene: TRBD2
CDR3 protein: ATSRGSGPLAPGY

J gene: TRBJ2-2
V gene: TRBV12-3/TRBV12-4
D gene: TRBD2
CDR3 protein: ASTGGVNTGELF

J gene: TRBJ2-2
V gene: TRBV6-1
D gene: TRBD1
CDR3 protein: ASSEPTGSDTGELF

J gene: TRBJ2-3
V gene: TRBV11-2
D gene: TRBD1
CDR3 protein: ASSAGTGQGVGWDTQY

J gene: TRBJ2-3
V gene: TRBV7-2
D gene: .
CDR3 protein: ASSPQVVGTDTQY

J gene: TRBJ2-7
V gene: TRBV6-1
D gene: .
CDR3 protein: AARDINYEQY

J gene: TRBJ1-1
V gene: TRBV20-1
D gene: .
CDR3 protein: SARGMNTEAF

J gene: TRBJ2-7
V gene: TRBV18
D gene: .
CDR3 protein: ASSPPGLGSYEQY

J gene: TRBJ1-2
V gene: TRBV6-1
D gene: .
CDR3 protein: ASSRMTRGADYGYT

J gene: TRBJ1-2
V gene: TRBV5-1
D gene: TRBD1
CDR3 protein: ASSFSGQGASGYT

J gene: TRBJ2-1
V gene: TRBV12-3/TRBV12-4
D gene: .
CDR3 protein: ASSRDRIHNEQF

J gene: TRBJ2-2
V gene: TRBV4-2
D gene: .
CDR3 protein: ASSQDSTSTGELF

J gene: TRBJ2-3
V gene: TRBV7-9
D gene: .
CDR3 protein: ASSSRGDSTDTQY

J gene: TRBJ2-7
V gene: TRBV7-2
D gene: .
CDR3 protein: ASSLAKGSVDYEQY

J gene: TRBJ1-6
V gene: TRBV4-3
D gene: .
CDR3 protein: ASSQDLGGSPLH

J gene: TRBJ2-1
V gene: TRBV4-2
D gene: TRBD2
CDR3 protein: ASSQVTSGSGEQF

J gene: TRBJ1-3
V gene: TRBV7-8
D gene: .
CDR3 protein: ASSLGPSGLRNTIY

J gene: TRBJ2-1
V gene: TRBV11-2
D gene: .
CDR3 protein: ASSYVSSYNEQF

J gene: TRBJ1-2
V gene: TRBV3-1
D gene: .
CDR3 protein: ASSLGRSTKANYGYT

J gene: TRBJ2-1
V gene: TRBV6-5
D gene: TRBD2
CDR3 protein: ASSYGPGLPNEQF

J gene: TRBJ2-5
V gene: TRBV29-1
D gene: .
CDR3 protein: SVDWQGVRETQY

J gene: TRBJ2-5
V gene: TRBV11-2
D gene: TRBD2
CDR3 protein: ASSIRFSGGGETQY

J gene: TRBJ2-7
V gene: TRBV18
D gene: .
CDR3 protein: ASSPQGPTYEQY

J gene: TRBJ2-7
V gene: TRBV4-2
D gene: .
CDR3 protein: ASSQDLDGIPYEQY

J gene: TRBJ2-1
V gene: TRBV12-3/TRBV12-4
D gene: .
CDR3 protein: ASTHPDGEQF

J gene: TRBJ2-7
V gene: TRBV29-1
D gene: TRBD1
CDR3 protein: SVEDSMGQPYEQY

J gene: TRBJ2-7
V gene: TRBV9
D gene: .
CDR3 protein: ASSVGVPSYEQY